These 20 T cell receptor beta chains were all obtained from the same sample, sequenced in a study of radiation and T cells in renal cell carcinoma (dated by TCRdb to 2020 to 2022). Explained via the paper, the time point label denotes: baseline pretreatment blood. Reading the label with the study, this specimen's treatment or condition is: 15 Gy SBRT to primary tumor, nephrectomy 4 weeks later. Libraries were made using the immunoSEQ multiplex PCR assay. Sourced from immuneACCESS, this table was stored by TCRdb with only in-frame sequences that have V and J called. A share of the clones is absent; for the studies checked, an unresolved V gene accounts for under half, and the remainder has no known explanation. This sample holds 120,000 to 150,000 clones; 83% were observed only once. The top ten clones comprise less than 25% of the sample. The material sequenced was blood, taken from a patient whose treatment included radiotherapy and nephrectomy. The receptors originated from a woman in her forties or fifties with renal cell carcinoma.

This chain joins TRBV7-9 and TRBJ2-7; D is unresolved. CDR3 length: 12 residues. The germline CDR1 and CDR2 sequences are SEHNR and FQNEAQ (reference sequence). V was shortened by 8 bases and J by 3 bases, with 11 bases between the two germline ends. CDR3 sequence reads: CASGWVDYEQYF. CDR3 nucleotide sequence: TGTGCCAGCGGGTGGGTGGACTACGAGCAGTACTTC.

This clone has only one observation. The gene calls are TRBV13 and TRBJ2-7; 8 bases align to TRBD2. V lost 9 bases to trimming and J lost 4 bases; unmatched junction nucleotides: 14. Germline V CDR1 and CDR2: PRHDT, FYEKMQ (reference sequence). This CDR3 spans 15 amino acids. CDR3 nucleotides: TGTGCCAGTAGGAGGGGGGCTAGCGGGCCTTACGAGCAGTACTTC. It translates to CASRRGASGPYEQYF.

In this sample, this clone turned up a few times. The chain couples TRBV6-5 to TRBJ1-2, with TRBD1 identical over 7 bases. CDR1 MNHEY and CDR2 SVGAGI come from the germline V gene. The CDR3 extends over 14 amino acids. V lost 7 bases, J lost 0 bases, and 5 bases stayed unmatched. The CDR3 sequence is CASNRQGANYGYTF. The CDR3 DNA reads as TGTGCCAGCAACCGACAGGGAGCTAACTATGGCTACACCTTC.

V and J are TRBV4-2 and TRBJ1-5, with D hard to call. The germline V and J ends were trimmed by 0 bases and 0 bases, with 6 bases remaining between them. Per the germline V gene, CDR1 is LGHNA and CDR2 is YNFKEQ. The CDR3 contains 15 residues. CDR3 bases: TGTGCCAGCAGCCAAGATCATGATAGCAATCAGCCCCAGCATTTT. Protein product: CASSQDHDSNQPQHF.

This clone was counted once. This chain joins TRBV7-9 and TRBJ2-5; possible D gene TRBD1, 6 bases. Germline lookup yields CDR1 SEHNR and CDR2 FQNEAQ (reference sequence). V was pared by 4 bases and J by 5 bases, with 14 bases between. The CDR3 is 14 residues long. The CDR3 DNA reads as TGTGCCAGCAGCTCCCACGGACAGAGGGAGACCCAGTACTTC. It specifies CASSSHGQRETQYF. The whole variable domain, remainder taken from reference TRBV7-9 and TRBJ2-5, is DTGVSQNPRHKITKRGQNVTFRCDPISEHNRLYWYRQTLGQGPEFLTYFQNEAQLEKSRLLSDRFSAERPKGSFSTLEIQRTEQGDSAMYLCASSSHGQRETQYFGPGTRLLVL.

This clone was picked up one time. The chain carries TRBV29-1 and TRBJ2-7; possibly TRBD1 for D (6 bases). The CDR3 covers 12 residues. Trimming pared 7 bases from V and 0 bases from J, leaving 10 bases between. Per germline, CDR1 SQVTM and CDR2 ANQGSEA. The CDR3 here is CSARDISYEQYF. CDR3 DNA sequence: TGCAGCGCTCGGGACATCTCCTACGAGCAGTACTTC.

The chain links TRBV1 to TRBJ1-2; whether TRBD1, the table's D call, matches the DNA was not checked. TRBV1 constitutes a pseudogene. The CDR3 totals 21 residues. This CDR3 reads CTSSQERGQGRPTGSDYGYTF. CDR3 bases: TGCACCAGCAGCCAAGAAAGGGGGCAGGGGAGGCCCACCGGATCGGACTATGGCTACACCTTC.

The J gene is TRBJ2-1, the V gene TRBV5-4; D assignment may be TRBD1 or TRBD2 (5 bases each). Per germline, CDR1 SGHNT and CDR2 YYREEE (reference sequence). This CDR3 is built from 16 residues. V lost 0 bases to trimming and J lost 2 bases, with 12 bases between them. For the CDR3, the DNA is TGTGCCAGCAGCTTGGCCTCGCAGGGACCCTACAATGAGCAGTTCTTC. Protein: CASSLASQGPYNEQFF.

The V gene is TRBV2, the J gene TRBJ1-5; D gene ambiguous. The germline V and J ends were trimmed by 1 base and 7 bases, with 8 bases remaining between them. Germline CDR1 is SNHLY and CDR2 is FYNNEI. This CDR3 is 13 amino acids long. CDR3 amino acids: CASSEEGGQPQHF. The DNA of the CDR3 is TGTGCCAGCAGTGAAGAGGGAGGGCAGCCCCAGCATTTT.

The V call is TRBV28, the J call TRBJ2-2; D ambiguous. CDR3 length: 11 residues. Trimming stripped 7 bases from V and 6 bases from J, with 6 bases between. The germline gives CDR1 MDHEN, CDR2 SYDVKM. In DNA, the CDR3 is TGTGCCAGCAAGTGGGCCGGGGAGCTGTTTTTT. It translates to CASKWAGELFF.

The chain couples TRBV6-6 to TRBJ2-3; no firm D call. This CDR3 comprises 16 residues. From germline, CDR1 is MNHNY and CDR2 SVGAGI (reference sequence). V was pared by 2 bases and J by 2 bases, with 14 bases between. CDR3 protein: CASSYTPGASTDTQYF. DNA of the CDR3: TGTGCCAGCAGTTACACCCCAGGAGCATCCACAGATACGCAGTATTTT.

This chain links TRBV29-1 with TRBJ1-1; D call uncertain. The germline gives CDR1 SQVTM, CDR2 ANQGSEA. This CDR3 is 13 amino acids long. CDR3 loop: CAGQAEMNTEAFF. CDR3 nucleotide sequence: TGCGCCGGCCAAGCAGAGATGAACACTGAAGCTTTCTTT.

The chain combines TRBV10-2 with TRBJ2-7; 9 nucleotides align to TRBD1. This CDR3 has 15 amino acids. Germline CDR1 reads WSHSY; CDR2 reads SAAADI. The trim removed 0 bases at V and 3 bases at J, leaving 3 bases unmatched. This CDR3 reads CASSESGTGFYEQYF. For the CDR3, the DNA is TGCGCCAGCAGTGAGTCCGGGACAGGGTTCTACGAGCAGTACTTC.

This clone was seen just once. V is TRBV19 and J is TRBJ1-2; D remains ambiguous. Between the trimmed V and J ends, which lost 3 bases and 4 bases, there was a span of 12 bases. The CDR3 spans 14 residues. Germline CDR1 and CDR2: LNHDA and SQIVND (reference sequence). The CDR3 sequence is CASSIEQRLYGYTF. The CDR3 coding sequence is TGTGCCAGTAGTATTGAGCAGCGCCTCTATGGCTACACCTTC.

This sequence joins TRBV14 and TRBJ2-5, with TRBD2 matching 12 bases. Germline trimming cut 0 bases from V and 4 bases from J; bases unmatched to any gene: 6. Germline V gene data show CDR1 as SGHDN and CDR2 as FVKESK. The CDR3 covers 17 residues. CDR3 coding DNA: TGTGCCAGCAGCCAAGAAGGAGCTAGCGGGAGGGCAGAGACCCAGTACTTC. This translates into CASSQEGASGRAETQYF.

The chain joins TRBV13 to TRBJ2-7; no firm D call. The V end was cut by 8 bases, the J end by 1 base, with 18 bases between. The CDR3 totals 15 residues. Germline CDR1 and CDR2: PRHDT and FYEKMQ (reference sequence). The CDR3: CASRPPGLSSYEQYF. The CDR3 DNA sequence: TGTGCCAGCCGGCCACCAGGTCTGTCTTCCTACGAGCAGTACTTC.

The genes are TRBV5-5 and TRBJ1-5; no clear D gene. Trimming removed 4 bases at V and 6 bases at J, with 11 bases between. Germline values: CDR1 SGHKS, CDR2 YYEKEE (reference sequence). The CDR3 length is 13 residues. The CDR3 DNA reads TGTGCCAGCAGCCGTTACCCCGCTCAGCCCCAGCATTTT. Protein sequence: CASSRYPAQPQHF.

CDR3 sequence: CASSYSMLGSNYEQYF. CDR3 sequence (DNA): TGTGCCAGCAGTTACAGTATGTTAGGGAGCAACTACGAGCAGTACTTC. The chain joins TRBV6-5 to TRBJ2-7, with D perhaps TRBD2 (5 bases). V lost 2 bases and J 3 bases, leaving 17 bases between the germline ends. The germline V gene encodes CDR1 MNHEY and CDR2 SVGAGI. CDR3 length: 16 amino acids.

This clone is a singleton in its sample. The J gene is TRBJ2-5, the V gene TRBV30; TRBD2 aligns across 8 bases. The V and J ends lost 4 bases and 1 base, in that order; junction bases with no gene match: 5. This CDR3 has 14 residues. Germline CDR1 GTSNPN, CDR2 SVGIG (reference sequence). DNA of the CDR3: TGTGCCTGGACTTCCGGGGGGGCCCAAGAGACCCAGTACTTC. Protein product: CAWTSGGAQETQYF.

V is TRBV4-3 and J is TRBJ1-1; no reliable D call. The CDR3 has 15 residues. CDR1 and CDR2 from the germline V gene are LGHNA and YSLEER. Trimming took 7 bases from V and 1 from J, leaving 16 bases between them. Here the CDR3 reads CASTLSLVGNTEAFF. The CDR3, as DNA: TGCGCCAGCACCCTTTCTCTTGTGGGGAACACTGAAGCTTTCTTT.